These T cell receptor beta chains were read from a single sample in a study of pediatric ulcerative colitis. Measured with immunoSEQ multiplex PCR; TCRdb has only the in-frame clones, and not every one. Found here are tens of thousands of clones, 80% to 90% of them singletons; the top ten hold around 3.3%. Sequencing input: blood. The source is a boy aged 5-17 years with severe ulcerative colitis. CDR3s include the opening cysteine and the closing phenylalanine or tryptophan. Each record gives: V gene, J gene, clone size, D gene, CDR3 protein, CDR3 DNA. The D gene is left open where the match is weak. Rows give clone size only sometimes, using once, few, many, or a class for an expanded clone.

TRBV6-6	TRBJ2-2	.	TRBD2	CASSAGGVTGELFF	TGTGCCAGCAGTGCGGGGGGGGTCACCGGGGAGCTGTTTTTT
TRBV11-2	TRBJ2-3	.	.	CASSLGSWASQMGF	TGTGCCAGCAGCTTAGGTAGTTGGGCTAGTCAAATGGGTTTT
TRBV5-1	TRBJ2-1	.	TRBD2	CASSSPGLAGGEQFF	TGCGCCAGCAGCTCTCCGGGACTAGCGGGTGGGGAGCAGTTCTTC
TRBV7-9	TRBJ1-2	.	.	CASSLPTDGRFYGYTF	TGTGCCAGCAGCTTACCCACTGACGGGCGCTTCTATGGCTACACCTTC
TRBV7-9	TRBJ1-1	.	TRBD1	CASSLKGQGVTEAFF	TGTGCCAGCAGCTTAAAGGGACAGGGGGTCACTGAAGCTTTCTTT
TRBV6-1	TRBJ2-5	.	TRBD2	CASSVLAGGPEETQYF	TGTGCCAGCAGTGTTCTAGCGGGAGGGCCAGAAGAGACCCAGTACTTC
TRBV2	TRBJ2-7	.	.	CASTGQPHSPFSYEQYF	TGTGCCAGCACGGGTCAACCTCACAGCCCCTTCTCCTACGAGCAGTACTTC
TRBV11-2	TRBJ2-7	.	.	CASSLLAYEQYF	TGTGCCAGCAGCCTTCTCGCGTACGAGCAGTACTTC
TRBV5-4	TRBJ2-3	.	.	CASRNLLALTDTQYF	TGTGCCAGCAGGAATCTCTTGGCGCTCACAGATACGCAGTATTTT
TRBV18	TRBJ2-7	.	.	CASSPTTPGAYEQYF	TGTGCCAGCTCACCAACCACCCCTGGGGCCTACGAGCAGTACTTC
TRBV2	TRBJ2-7	.	.	CASSPLLDSEQYF	TGTGCCAGCAGTCCACTACTAGACAGCGAGCAGTACTTC
TRBV6-5	TRBJ1-1	.	.	CASMRGGTEAFF	TGTGCCAGCATGAGAGGCGGCACTGAAGCTTTCTTT
TRBV30	TRBJ1-1	.	TRBD1	CAWSDRGGTEAFF	TGTGCCTGGAGTGACAGGGGCGGGACTGAAGCTTTCTTT
TRBV29-1	TRBJ1-2	.	.	CSVEDPVRGRHGYTF	TGCAGCGTTGAAGATCCGGTTAGGGGTCGTCATGGCTACACCTTC
TRBV6-5	TRBJ1-1	.	.	CASSLYGPWTEAFF	TGTGCCAGCAGTTTATACGGTCCTTGGACTGAAGCTTTCTTT
TRBV9	TRBJ1-2	few	TRBD1	CASSVAGGPFYGYTF	TGTGCCAGCAGCGTCGCAGGGGGCCCGTTCTATGGCTACACCTTC
TRBV25-1	TRBJ1-1	.	.	CASIGGWDTEAFF	TGTGCCAGCATAGGGGGATGGGACACTGAAGCTTTCTTT
TRBV7-8	TRBJ2-7	.	.	CASSPSGAYEQYF	TGTGCCAGCAGCCCCTCAGGAGCCTACGAGCAGTACTTC
TRBV5-4	TRBJ2-4	.	.	CASSSTGVLAKNIQYF	TGTGCCAGCAGCTCCACGGGTGTGCTAGCCAAAAACATTCAGTACTTC
TRBV7-2	TRBJ2-7	.	TRBD2	CASSLILAGGSEQYF	TGTGCCAGCAGCTTAATACTAGCGGGAGGTAGCGAGCAGTACTTC
TRBV6-5	TRBJ2-2	.	.	CASGKDTGELFF	TGTGCCAGCGGAAAAGACACCGGGGAGCTGTTTTTT
TRBV2	TRBJ2-7	.	.	CASSPPGPPSEEQYF	TGTGCCAGCAGTCCCCCCGGGCCTCCTTCGGAGGAGCAGTACTTC
TRBV4-3	TRBJ2-3	.	.	CASSQGQFFTDTQYF	TGCGCCAGCAGCCAAGGACAGTTCTTCACAGATACGCAGTATTTT
TRBV27	TRBJ2-2	.	TRBD1	CASSSLRGPTGELFF	TGTGCCAGCAGTTCTTTGAGGGGGCCTACCGGGGAGCTGTTTTTT
TRBV5-6	TRBJ1-2	.	.	CASSIGTTNYGYTF	TGTGCCAGCAGCATAGGGACTACTAACTATGGCTACACCTTC
TRBV4-2	TRBJ2-3	.	TRBD2	CASSQGLAGGPDTQYF	TGTGCCAGCAGCCAAGGACTAGCGGGAGGCCCAGATACGCAGTATTTT
TRBV9	TRBJ1-3	.	.	CASSFAPRGNTIYF	TGTGCCAGCAGCTTCGCCCCGCGGGGAAACACCATATATTTT